This entry lists 12 T cell receptor beta chains sequenced from one sample in a study of blood T cell repertoires in COVID-19. TCRdb's table, derived via immunoSEQ multiplex PCR, lists solely in-frame clones and lacks some. The sample includes 200,000 or so clones, roughly nine tenths of them seen just once. Sequenced input: PBMCs or T cells enriched from blood (not recorded which). All receptors derive from a woman aged 40 to 50 with acute COVID-19.

The V gene is TRBV5-6, the J gene TRBJ2-2; 9 nucleotides line up with TRBD1. From germline, CDR1 is SGHDT and CDR2 YYEEEE. The CDR3 loop spans 16 amino acids. With 2 bases clipped from V and 5 bases from J, the junction kept 7 bases outside the gene matches. The CDR3 loop is CASSFYRGPSTGELFF. CDR3 nucleotides: TGTGCCAGCAGCTTCTACAGGGGGCCGAGTACCGGGGAGCTGTTTTTT. Full variable domain (rest looked up from reference TRBV5-6 and TRBJ2-2): DAGVTQSPTHLIKTRGQQVTLRCSPKSGHDTVSWYQQALGQGPQFIFQYYEEEERQRGNFPDRFSGHQFPNYSSELNVNALLLGDSALYLCASSFYRGPSTGELFFGEGSRLTVL.

V is TRBV6-2 or TRBV6-3 and J is TRBJ2-7, with a weak D call TRBD2 (7 bases). Trimming pared 0 bases from V and 5 bases from J, leaving 14 bases between. Looked up from germline, CDR1 is MNHEY and CDR2 is SVGEGT. The CDR3 sequence is 15 residues long. The DNA of the CDR3 is TGTGCCAGCAGTTACTCCAGGGGAGGGGGTCACGAGCAGTACTTC. Translation gives CASSYSRGGGHEQYF.

The rearrangement joins TRBV13 to TRBJ2-7; 7 positions match TRBD1. Germline CDR1 and CDR2: PRHDT and FYEKMQ (reference sequence). V lost 8 bases, J lost 4 bases, and 8 bases stayed unmatched. The CDR3 is made up of 13 amino acids. CDR3 amino acids: CASGRQGAYEQYF. The DNA of the CDR3 is TGTGCCAGCGGACGACAGGGAGCGTACGAGCAGTACTTC.

This rearrangement joins TRBV28 to TRBJ2-7; TRBD1 aligns across 8 bases. J lost 0 bases, V lost 6 bases, and 4 bases had no gene match. The germline gives CDR1 MDHEN, CDR2 SYDVKM. The CDR3 covers 14 residues. The CDR3 sequence is CASRRTGSSYEQYF. CDR3 bases: TGTGCCAGCAGAAGGACAGGGAGCTCCTACGAGCAGTACTTC.

The chain has TRBV2 and TRBJ1-5; no clear D. Per the germline V gene, CDR1 is SNHLY and CDR2 is FYNNEI. This CDR3 is 16 amino acids long. Trimming removed 0 bases at V and 6 bases at J, with 15 bases between. CDR3 in DNA: TGTGCCAGCAGTGAAGCGCGGAGGGCCCCTGGTCAGCCCCAGCATTTT. Translation: CASSEARRAPGQPQHF.

This chain links TRBV4-1 with TRBJ1-2; 10 bases match TRBD1. Losses at the gene ends were 0 bases for V and 5 bases for J; bases not matched to a gene: 6. The CDR3 sequence is 16 residues long. Germline CDR1 MGHRA, CDR2 YSYEKL. The DNA of the CDR3 is TGCGCCAGCAGCCAAGAATCGGGACAGGGGAAATATGGCTACACCTTC. It is translated as CASSQESGQGKYGYTF.

The chain couples TRBV2 to TRBJ2-3; TRBD1 matches 9 bases. CDR1 and CDR2 (germline): SNHLY, FYNNEI. With V trimmed by 5 bases and J by 0 bases, 6 bases remained unmatched. The CDR3 totals 16 residues. CDR3 nucleotides: TGTGCCAGCAGTCCTTCACAGGGGGCTAGCACAGATACGCAGTATTTT. It is translated as CASSPSQGASTDTQYF.

DNA for the CDR3: TGTGCCAGCAGGATAGGGGCAAGGACTGAAGCTTTCTTT. The encoded protein is CASRIGARTEAFF. V is TRBV28 and J is TRBJ1-1, with D possibly being TRBD1 (5 bases). CDR1 is MDHEN and CDR2 is SYDVKM in the germline V gene. The CDR3 is 13 residues long. V was shortened by 6 bases and J by 5 bases, with 13 bases between the two germline ends.

The rearrangement joins TRBV18 to TRBJ2-5; 7 bases fit TRBD2. The V gene's germline CDR1 is KGHSH and CDR2 LQKENI. This CDR3 region has 14 residues. The V gene end was trimmed by 6 bases and the J gene end by 5 bases; junction bases not matched to a gene: 9. CDR3 in amino acids: CASSRAAGLETQYF. CDR3 nucleotides: TGTGCCAGCTCCCGAGCAGCGGGGCTTGAGACCCAGTACTTC.

V is TRBV5-1 and J is TRBJ1-1, with D unclear. The CDR3 consists of 14 residues. V lost 3 bases and J lost 1, with 10 bases in between. CDR1 and CDR2 from the germline V gene are SGHRS and YFSETQ. Here the CDR3 DNA reads TGCGCCAGCAGCTGGAGGCAACAGAACACTGAAGCTTTCTTT. Protein: CASSWRQQNTEAFF.

The rearrangement links TRBV28 to TRBJ2-3, with D perhaps matching TRBD2 (7 bases). V lost 6 bases, J lost 4 bases, and 20 bases lay in between. The CDR3 is made up of 16 amino acids. CDR1 and CDR2 from the germline V gene are MDHEN and SYDVKM. The CDR3 nucleotides are TGTGCCAGCAGCTGGACTCGGGGGGCTGGCCCAGATACGCAGTATTTT. As protein: CASSWTRGAGPDTQYF.

This clone was detected only a few times. The chain employs TRBV4-1 and TRBJ1-5; TRBD1 might be the D (6 bases). The germline CDR1 and CDR2 sequences are MGHRA and YSYEKL. Trimming left V 3 bases short and J 4 bases short, with 13 bases between. The CDR3 sequence is 15 residues long. The CDR3 coding sequence is TGCGCCAGCAGCCATCGAGGACAGCGGAATCAGCCCCAGCATTTT. Its protein is CASSHRGQRNQPQHF.